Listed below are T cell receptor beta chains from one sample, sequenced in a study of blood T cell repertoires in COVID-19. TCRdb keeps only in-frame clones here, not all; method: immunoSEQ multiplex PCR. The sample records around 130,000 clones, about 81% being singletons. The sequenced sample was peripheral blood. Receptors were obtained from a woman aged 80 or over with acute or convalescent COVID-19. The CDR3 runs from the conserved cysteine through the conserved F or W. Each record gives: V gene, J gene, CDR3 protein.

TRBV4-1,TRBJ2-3,CASSPDRGGRTDTQYF
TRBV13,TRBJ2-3,CASSQWGGSTDTQYF
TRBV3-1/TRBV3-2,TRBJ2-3,CASSQDSRSTDTQYF
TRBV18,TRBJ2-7,CASSLDRARTYEQYF
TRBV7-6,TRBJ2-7,CASSLSSTYEQYF
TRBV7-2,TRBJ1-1,CASSRSGGVTEAFF
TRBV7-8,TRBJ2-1,CASSLLGGSYNEQFF
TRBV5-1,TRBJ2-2,CASSVQGARAGELFF
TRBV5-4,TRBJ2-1,CASSAGRGVNNEQFF
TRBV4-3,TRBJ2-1,CASSQDGVWGDRNEQFF
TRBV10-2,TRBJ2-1,CASSVGLAGNEQFF
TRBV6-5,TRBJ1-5,CASRDSSNQPQHF
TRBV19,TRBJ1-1,CASTNEAGRTEAFF
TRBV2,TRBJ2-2,CASRTGLNTGELFF
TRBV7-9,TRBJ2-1,CASSSGVSYNEQFF
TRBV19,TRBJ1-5,CASSTPAGSNQPQHF
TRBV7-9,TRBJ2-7,CASSFWGRGLASYEQYF
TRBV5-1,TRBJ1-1,CASSLGTGVDTEAFF
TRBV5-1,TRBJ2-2,CASSAPGLAGGGGTGELFF
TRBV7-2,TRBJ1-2,CASSLAQGTSYGYTF
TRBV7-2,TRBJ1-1,CASSMTENTEAFF
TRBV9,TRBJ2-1,CASSTSGASSYNEQFF
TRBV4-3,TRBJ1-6,CASSQEIAGVSPLHF